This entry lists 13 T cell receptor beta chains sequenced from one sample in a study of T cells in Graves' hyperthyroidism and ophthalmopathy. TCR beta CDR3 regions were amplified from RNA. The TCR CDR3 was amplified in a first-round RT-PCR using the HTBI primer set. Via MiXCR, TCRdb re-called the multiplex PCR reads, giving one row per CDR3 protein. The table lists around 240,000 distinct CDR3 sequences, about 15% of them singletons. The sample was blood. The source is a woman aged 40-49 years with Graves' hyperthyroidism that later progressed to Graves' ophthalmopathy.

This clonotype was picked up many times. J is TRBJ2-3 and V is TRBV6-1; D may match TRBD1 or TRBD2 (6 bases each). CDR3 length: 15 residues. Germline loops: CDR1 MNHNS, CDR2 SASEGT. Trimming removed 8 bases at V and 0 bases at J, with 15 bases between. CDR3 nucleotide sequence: TGTGCCAGCTCCGAGGGGGGCTCTAGCACAGATACGCAGTATTTT. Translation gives CASSEGGSSTDTQYF.

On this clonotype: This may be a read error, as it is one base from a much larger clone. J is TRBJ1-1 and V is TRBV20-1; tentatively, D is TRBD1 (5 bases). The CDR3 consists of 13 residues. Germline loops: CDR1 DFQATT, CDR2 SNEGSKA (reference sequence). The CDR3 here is CSAIPPGNIEAFF. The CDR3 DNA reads TGCAGTGCTATACCCCCAGGGAACATTGAAGCTTTCTTT.

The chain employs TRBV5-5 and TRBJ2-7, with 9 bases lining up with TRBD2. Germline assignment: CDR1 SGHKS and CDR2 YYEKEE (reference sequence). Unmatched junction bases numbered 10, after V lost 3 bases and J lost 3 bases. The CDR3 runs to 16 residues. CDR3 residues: CASSSYSGRWVYEQYF. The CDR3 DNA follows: TGTGCCAGCAGCTCCTATAGCGGGAGATGGGTCTACGAGCAGTACTTC.

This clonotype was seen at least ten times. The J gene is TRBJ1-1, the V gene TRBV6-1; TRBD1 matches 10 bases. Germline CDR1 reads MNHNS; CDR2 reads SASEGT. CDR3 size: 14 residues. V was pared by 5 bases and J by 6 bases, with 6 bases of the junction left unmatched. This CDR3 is CASSLDRGLAEAFF. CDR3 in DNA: TGTGCCAGCAGTCTAGACAGGGGGCTAGCTGAAGCTTTCTTT.

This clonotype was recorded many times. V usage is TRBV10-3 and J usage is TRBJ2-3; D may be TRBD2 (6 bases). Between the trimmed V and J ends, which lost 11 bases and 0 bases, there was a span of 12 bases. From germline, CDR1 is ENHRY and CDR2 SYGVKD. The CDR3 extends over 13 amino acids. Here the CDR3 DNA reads TGTGCCTCCCAGGGACTTAGCACAGATACGCAGTATTTT. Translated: CASQGLSTDTQYF.

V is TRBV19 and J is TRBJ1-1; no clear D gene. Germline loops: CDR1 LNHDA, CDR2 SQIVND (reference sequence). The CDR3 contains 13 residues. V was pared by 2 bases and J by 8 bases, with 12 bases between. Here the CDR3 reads CASSIFRQDEAFF. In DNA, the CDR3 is TGTGCCAGTAGTATATTTCGTCAGGACGAAGCTTTCTTT.

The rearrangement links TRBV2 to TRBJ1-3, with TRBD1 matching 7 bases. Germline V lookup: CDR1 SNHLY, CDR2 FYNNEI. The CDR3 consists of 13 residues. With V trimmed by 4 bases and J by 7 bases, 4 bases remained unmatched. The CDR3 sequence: CASSVGQSNTIYF. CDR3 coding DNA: TGTGCCAGCAGTGTGGGACAGAGTAACACCATATATTTT.

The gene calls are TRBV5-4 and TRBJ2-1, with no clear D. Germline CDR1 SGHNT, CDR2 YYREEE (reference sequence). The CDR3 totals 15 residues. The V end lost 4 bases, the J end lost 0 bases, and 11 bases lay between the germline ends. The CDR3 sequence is CASSPAESSYNEQFF. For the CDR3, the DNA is TGTGCCAGCAGCCCAGCAGAGAGCTCCTACAATGAGCAGTTCTTC.

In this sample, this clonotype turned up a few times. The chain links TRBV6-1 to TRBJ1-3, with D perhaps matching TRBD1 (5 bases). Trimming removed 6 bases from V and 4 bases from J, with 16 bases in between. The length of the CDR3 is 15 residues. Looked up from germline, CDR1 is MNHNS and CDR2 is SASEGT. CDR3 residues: CASSREGRKGNTIYF. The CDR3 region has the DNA TGTGCCAGCAGCCGAGAGGGGCGGAAGGGAAACACCATATATTTT.

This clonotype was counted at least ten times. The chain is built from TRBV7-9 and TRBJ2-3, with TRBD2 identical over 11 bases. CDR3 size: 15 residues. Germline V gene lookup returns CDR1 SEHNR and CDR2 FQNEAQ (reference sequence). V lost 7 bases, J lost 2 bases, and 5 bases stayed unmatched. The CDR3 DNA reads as TGTGCCAGCACCCGACTAGCGGGAACCACAGATACGCAGTATTTT. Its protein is CASTRLAGTTDTQYF.

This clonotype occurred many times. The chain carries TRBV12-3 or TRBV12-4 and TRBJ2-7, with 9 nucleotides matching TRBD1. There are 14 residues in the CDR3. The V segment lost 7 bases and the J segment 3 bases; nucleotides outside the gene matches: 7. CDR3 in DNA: TGTGCCAGCAATCGACAGGGGGGCAGCTACGAGCAGTACTTC. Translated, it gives CASNRQGGSYEQYF.

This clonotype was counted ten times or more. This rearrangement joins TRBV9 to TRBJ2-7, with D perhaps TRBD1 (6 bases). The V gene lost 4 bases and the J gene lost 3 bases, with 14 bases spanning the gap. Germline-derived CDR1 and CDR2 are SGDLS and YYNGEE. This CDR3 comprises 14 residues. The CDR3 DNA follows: TGTGCCAGCAGCCCGCGACAGGTAGGCTACGAGCAGTACTTC. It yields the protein CASSPRQVGYEQYF.

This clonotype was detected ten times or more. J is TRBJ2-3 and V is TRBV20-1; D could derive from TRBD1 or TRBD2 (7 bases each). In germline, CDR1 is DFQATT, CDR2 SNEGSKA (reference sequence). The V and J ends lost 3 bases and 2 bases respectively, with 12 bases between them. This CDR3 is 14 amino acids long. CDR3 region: CSARQGGITDTQYF. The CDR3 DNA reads TGCAGTGCTAGGCAGGGGGGGATCACAGATACGCAGTATTTT.